The entry below gives a single T cell receptor (beta chain) sequence along with its context. This receptor's antigen is unknown. Per-base qualities were not stored, and no clone one base away is much larger. This sample was taken from a study of cytomegalovirus exposure and HLA in healthy donors (dated by TCRdb to 2015 to 2018). As for the study more broadly: In an earlier analysis of roughly 590 of the donors, 276 Gb of sequence data and 117 million unique TCR beta sequences from some 170 million T cells were reported. The T cell repertoires of under 700 subjects were profiled by immunosequencing and related to cytomegalovirus serostatus. About 280 gigabases of sequencing data and 70 million to 100 million unique TCR sequences made up an early release that covered under 750 HLA-typed donors. Of the roughly 400 genotyped donors, 81% were placed in the genetic ancestry cluster associated with self-reported Caucasian donors. A later genetic analysis took genome-wide SNP genotypes for about 55% of the 666 donors and used that subset as a discovery cohort. On average, approximately 250,000 unique TCR beta nucleotide sequences were sequenced per donor among several hundred genotyped donors of the cohort, with around 19% of those sequences being non-productive. Rather than using new phenotypic data, the later analysis identified candidate immune exposures from TCR beta sequences and from how often those sequences occurred across donors. To predict cytomegalovirus infection status, the study combined high-throughput TCR immunosequencing, statistical association of individual TCRs with disease status, and machine learning. Donor age, sex, ethnicity and CMV serostatus were collected together with the repertoire data. The number of typed donors differed by locus: roughly 620-630 for A, B, C, DRB1 and DQB1; 500 to 550 for DQA1; 600 to 610 for DPA1; and around 490 for DPB1. HLA typing included class I and class II loci at four-digit resolution. In an earlier analysis of 587 of the donors, high-throughput TCR beta sequencing was used to judge whether each TCR beta V gene segment behaved as functional or pseudogenic. In a later analysis, previously published TCR beta repertoires from fewer than 750 donors were re-analyzed and high-resolution HLA genotyping was added so that TCR occurrence patterns could be studied. Every repertoire in the discovery cohort had been generated on one and the same sequencing platform. Besides the first cohort of roughly 660 subjects, a separate validation cohort made up of 90 to 150 different subjects was used. Five DR-DQ haplotypes were treated as single units for association and clustering because of strong linkage in the cohort. The study aimed to test whether signatures of past pathogen exposure could be identified by cataloging public T cell receptors. Overall study outcomes, separate from this receptor: The authors suggested that the approach could potentially be extended to other disease states and immunological phenotypes. A few of the identified cytomegalovirus-associated TCR beta chains were confirmed in vitro to be specific for cytomegalovirus antigens. Only TCR beta chains were sequenced in this cohort, and the absence of alpha or paired-chain data limited detectable features. Specific HLA alleles were associated with 15,000 to 20,000 TCR beta sequences at a false discovery rate of 0.05 in a later analysis. A later analysis found that most CMV-associated TCR beta chains appeared HLA-restricted, with HLA associations seemingly driven largely by CMV exposure. The classifier was reported to diagnose cytomegalovirus status with high specificity and sensitivity in both the original and validation cohorts. A cluster of highly shared sequence variants was judged likely to be a technical artifact of the sequencing pipeline. Because HLA typing was missing for some donors at each locus, association tests included only the typed subset. In a later genetic analysis, fewer N-insertions in productive TCRs were reported among donors in an Asian-associated ancestry cluster than the approximately 670-donor mean. The study gave a list of around 170 TCR beta chains associated with cytomegalovirus. In an earlier analysis of 587 of the donors, most TCR beta V segments appeared in productive rearrangements about 87% or about 30% of the time, broadly matching IMGT annotations. A later analysis found that TCR association rates varied across HLA loci, with DRB1 alleles showing the most associated TCRs and HLA-C alleles the fewest. Presence/absence analyses assumed roughly uniform sequencing depth across donors, an assumption that may not hold. When HLA alleles, especially DR and DQ, strongly co-occurred, TCR associations were difficult to assign to individual alleles. For the cohort, immune exposure information was limited to CMV serostatus. In a later analysis, HLA-associated TCR beta chains showed more clonal expansion and lower generation probabilities than non-associated chains that were equally common. According to a later analysis, parvovirus B19, influenza, CMV and Epstein-Barr virus appeared linked to several top co-occurrence clusters. Correlated functional status among segregating V segments might reflect linkage disequilibrium, but an unknown experimental factor could not be ruled out. An association between a missense DCLRE1C variant and V-gene and J-gene trimming of TCR beta chains was found in a later genetic analysis and replicated in an independent cohort. The earlier analysis of almost 600 of the donors excluded approximately 17 rarely observed V segments, including chromosome 9 orphons, because counts were too low. Across donors, most TCR sequences were observed very rarely, whereas some public TCRs were present in many individuals. Some IMGT-functional V segments, including TRBV6-2 and TRBV6-3, could not be distinguished by the 87-base-pair reads and were therefore excluded. A further reported finding was that TCR beta sequences accurately predicted the HLA-A and HLA-B alleles for most subjects in the first cohort.

V has 4 bases trimmed and J has 4 bases trimmed; junction bases matching no gene number 8. CDR1 MGHRA and CDR2 YSYEKL are derived from the germline V gene. The CDR3 starts with the cysteine, ends with the phenylalanine, and has 17 residues. Just CDR3 DNA is preserved here, 51 bases in frame from base 1. In total, just over 650 healthy bone marrow donors made up the cohort. At the time of sampling, all cohort members were nominally healthy, though unrecorded immune exposures were likely present. The donor tested CMV seronegative, placing the donor among the roughly 400 seronegative members of the cohort. A peripheral blood sample was collected from each donor, and TCR beta sequencing was performed on peripheral blood mononuclear cells. Genomic DNA was extracted from the blood cell samples with the Qiagen DNeasy Blood Extraction Kit. The receptor library was made with the immunoSEQ multiplex PCR assay. A mixture of 60 forward primers for TCR Vbeta segments and 13 reverse primers for TCR Jbeta segments was used in the multiplex PCR. Amplification of the CDR3 region of rearranged TCR beta genes was performed with a multiplex PCR assay on genomic DNA. On the Illumina HiSeq System, the amplified TCR beta libraries were sequenced as 87-base-pair reads. In the paper's pipeline: A later analysis tallied some 79 million unique TCR beta chains across the roughly 610 repertoires, and some 12 million of those chains were shared by two or more donors. A nearest-neighbor algorithm error-corrected the raw reads and collapsed the reads into unique sequences, merging closely related sequences to remove PCR and sequencing errors. V, D and J gene segments were assigned by aligning CDR3 sequences to IMGT reference sequences. For a sequence to be retained, a match of at least six nucleotides was required to both a V gene segment and a J gene segment. Rearrangements were classified as productive when the CDR3 lacked stop codons and remained in frame with V and J, and all other rearrangements were classified as non-productive. Following IMGT convention, CDR3 was defined as the stretch from the second conserved V-encoded cysteine to the conserved J-encoded phenylalanine. In an earlier analysis of more than 550 of the donors, sequences lacking an unambiguous match to a single V gene segment were excluded. In an earlier analysis of almost 600 of the donors, a V segment was called functional when productive rearrangements were above 56.7%, and segregating when the standard deviation between donors exceeded 5%. A statistical classification framework was built to diagnose cytomegalovirus status from the catalog of TCR beta chain sequences. In a later analysis, TCR nucleotide sequences were compared against IMGT/GENE-DB human TR gene sequences so that V and J genes could be assigned. Using the TCRdist pipeline, a later analysis assigned CDR3 sequences along with most-parsimonious VDJ recombination scenarios. A later analysis defined each TCR beta chain by its CDR3 amino acid sequence plus V-gene family, and excluded reads lacking a unique V-gene family. As a way to deal with suspected cross-contamination and a sequencing artifact, a later analysis dropped hundreds of nucleotide sequences that were highly shared and had low generation probability. In a later analysis, a clonal expansion index was calculated for each public chain from normalized within-repertoire ranks of inferred template counts. In a later analysis, generation probabilities were computed using a VDJ recombination model fitted to out-of-frame rearrangements, and the results were checked against IGoR. In a later analysis, hypergeometric tests were used to score TCR-TCR, TCR-HLA and TCR-CMV co-occurrence, with a repertoire-size bias correction applied to TCR pairs. In a later analysis, false discovery rates were estimated by permuting HLA or CMV assignments 20 times. In a later analysis, co-occurring TCRs were grouped using DBSCAN, with TCRdist sequence similarity added in when clustering inside HLA-allele-positive subsets. Repertoires with fewer than 30,000 or more than 120,000 public chains were left out of co-occurrence clustering, as were four to six repertoires with anomalous nucleotide sharing. In TCRdb, the immuneACCESS table is reduced to in-frame sequences with V and J assigned. These tables do not hold every clone; where another copy was compared, an unresolved V gene accounts for under half, and the others remain unexplained. V and J calls and clone size are given by that table; D and trimming were obtained from the DNA. Present in this sample are 200,000 or so clones, approximately 83% of which were seen just once. Approximately 1.5% of the sample is in the top ten clones.

Here the chain combines TRBV4-1 and TRBJ2-3, and TRBD2 aligns with 13 junction nucleotides. The clonotype was recovered from a girl aged 5 to 17 in good health and CMV-seronegative. The sequencing input was PBMCs. The sequenced DNA: TGCGCCAGCAGCCTAAACGGACTAGCGGGGGTGTCAGATACGCAGTATTTT. The translation is CASSLNGLAGVSDTQYF.